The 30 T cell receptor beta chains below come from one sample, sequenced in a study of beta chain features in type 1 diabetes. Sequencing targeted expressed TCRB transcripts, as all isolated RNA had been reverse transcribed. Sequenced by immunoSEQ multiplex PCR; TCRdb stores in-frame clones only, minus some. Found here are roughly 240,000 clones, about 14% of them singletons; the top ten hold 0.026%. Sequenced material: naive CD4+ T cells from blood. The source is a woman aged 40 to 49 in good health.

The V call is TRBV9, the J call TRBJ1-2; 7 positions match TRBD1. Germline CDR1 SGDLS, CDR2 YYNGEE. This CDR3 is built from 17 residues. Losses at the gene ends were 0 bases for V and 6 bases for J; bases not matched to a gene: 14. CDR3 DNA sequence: TGTGCCAGCAGCGTAGAGGGCCTGGTGGGACAGTTTAATGGCTACACCTTC. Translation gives CASSVEGLVGQFNGYTF. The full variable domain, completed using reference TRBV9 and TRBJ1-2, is DSGVTQTPKHLITATGQRVTLRCSPRSGDLSVYWYQQSLDQGLQFLIQYYNGEERAKGNILERFSAQQFPDLHSELNLSSLELGDSALYFCASSVEGLVGQFNGYTFGSGTRLTVV.

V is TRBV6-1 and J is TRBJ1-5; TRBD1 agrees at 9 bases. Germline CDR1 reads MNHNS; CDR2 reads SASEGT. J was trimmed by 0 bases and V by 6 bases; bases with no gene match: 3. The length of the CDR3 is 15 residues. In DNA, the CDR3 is TGTGCCAGCAGACAGGGGGCGGATAGCAATCAGCCCCAGCATTTT. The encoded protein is CASRQGADSNQPQHF.

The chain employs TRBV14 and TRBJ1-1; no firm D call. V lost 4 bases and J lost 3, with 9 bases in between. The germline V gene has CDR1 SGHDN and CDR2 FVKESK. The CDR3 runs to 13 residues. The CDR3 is CASSRRRDTEAFF. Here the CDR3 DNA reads TGTGCCAGCAGCCGGCGGAGGGACACTGAAGCTTTCTTT.

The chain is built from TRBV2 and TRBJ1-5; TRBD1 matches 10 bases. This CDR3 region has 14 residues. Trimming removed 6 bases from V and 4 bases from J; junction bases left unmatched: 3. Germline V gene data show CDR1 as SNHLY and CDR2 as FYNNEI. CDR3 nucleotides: TGTGCCAGCAGGACAGGGGGCCAGAATCAGCCCCAGCATTTT. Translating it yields CASRTGGQNQPQHF.

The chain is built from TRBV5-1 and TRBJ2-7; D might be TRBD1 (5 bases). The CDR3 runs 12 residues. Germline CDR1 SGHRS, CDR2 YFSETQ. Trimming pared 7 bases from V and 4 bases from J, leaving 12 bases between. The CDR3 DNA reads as TGCGCCAGCGTGGACATGAAGTACGAGCAGTACTTC. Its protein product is CASVDMKYEQYF.

DNA for the CDR3: TGCGCCAGCAGCCACTCGGACAGGGACCATGGCTACACCTTC. This gives the protein CASSHSDRDHGYTF. This chain uses TRBV4-3 with TRBJ1-2; 8 bases line up with TRBD1. Germline CDR1 is LGHNA and CDR2 is YSLEER. Trimming cost V 3 bases and J 6 bases; bases outside gene matches: 6. The CDR3 covers 14 residues.

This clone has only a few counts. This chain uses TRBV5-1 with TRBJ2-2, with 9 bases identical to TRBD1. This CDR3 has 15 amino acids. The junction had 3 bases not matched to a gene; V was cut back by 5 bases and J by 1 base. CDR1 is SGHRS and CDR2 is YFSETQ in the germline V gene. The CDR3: CASRPTGGNTGELFF. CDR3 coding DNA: TGCGCCAGCAGGCCGACAGGGGGGAACACCGGGGAGCTGTTTTTT.

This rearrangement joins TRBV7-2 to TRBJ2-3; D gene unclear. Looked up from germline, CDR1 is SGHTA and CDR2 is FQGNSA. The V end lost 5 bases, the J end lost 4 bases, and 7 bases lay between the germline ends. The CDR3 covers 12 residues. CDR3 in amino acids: CASSRPADTQYF. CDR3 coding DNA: TGTGCCAGCAGCCGCCCGGCAGATACGCAGTATTTT.

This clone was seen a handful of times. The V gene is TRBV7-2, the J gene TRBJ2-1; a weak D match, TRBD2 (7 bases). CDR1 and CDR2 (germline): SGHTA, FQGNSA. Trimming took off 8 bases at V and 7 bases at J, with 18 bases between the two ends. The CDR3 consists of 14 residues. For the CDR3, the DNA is TGTGCCAGCTTGGTTGGGGGGGCTCGTAATGAGCAGTTCTTC. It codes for CASLVGGARNEQFF.

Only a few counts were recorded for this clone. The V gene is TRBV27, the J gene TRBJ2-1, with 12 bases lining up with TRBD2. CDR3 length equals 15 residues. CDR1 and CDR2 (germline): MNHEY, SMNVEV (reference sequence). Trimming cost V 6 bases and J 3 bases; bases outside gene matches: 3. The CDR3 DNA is TGTGCCAGCAGCCCTAGCGGGGGGGGCTACAATGAGCAGTTCTTC. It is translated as CASSPSGGGYNEQFF.

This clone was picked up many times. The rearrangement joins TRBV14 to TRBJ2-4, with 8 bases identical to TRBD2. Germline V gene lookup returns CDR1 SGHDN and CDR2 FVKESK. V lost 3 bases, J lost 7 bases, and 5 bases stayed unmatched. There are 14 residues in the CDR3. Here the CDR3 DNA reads TGTGCCAGCAGCCAGCCTCGGGGGGGCAACATTCAGTACTTC. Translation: CASSQPRGGNIQYF.

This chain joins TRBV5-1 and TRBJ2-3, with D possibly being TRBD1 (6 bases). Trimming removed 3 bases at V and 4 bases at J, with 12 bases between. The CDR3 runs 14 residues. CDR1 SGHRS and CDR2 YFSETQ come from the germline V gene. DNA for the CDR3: TGCGCCAGCAGCTCGAGGACAGAAGCAGATACGCAGTATTTT. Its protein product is CASSSRTEADTQYF.

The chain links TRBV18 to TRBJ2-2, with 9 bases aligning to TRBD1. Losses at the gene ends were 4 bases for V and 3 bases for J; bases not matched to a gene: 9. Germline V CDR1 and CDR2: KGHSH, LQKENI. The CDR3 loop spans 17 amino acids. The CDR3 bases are TGTGCCAGCTCACATCGGCCGGACAGGGGCCACACCGGGGAGCTGTTTTTT. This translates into CASSHRPDRGHTGELFF.

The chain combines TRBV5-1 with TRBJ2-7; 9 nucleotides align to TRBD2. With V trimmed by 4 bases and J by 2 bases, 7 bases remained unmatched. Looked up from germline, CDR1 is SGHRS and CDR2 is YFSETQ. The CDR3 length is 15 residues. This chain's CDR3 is CASSAGGTPTYEQYF. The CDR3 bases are TGCGCCAGCAGCGCGGGAGGGACTCCGACCTACGAGCAGTACTTC.

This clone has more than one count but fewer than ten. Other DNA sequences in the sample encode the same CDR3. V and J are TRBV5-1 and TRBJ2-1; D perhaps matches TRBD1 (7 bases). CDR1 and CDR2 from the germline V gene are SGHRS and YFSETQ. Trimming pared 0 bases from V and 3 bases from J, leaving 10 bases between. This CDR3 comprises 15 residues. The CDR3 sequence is CASSLAGDSYNEQFF. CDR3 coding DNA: TGCGCCAGCAGCTTGGCGGGGGACAGCTACAATGAGCAGTTCTTC. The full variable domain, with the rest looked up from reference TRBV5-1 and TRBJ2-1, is KAGVTQTPRYLIKTRGQQVTLSCSPISGHRSVSWYQQTPGQGLQFLFEYFSETQRNKGNFPGRFSGRQFSNSRSEMNVSTLELGDSALYLCASSLAGDSYNEQFFGPGTRLTVL.

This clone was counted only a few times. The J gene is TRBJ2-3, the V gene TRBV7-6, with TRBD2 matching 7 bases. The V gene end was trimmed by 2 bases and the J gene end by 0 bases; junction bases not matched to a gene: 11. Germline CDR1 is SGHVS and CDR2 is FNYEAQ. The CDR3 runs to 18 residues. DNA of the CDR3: TGTGCCAGCAGCTTAATGTCGCCCGCGGGGGTTAGCACAGATACGCAGTATTTT. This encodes CASSLMSPAGVSTDTQYF.

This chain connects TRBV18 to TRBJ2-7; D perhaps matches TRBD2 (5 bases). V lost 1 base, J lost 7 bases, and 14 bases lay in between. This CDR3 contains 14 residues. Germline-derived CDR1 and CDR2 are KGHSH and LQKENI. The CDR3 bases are TGTGCCAGCTCACCACGAGGACTCCCACAGGAGCAGTACTTC. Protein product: CASSPRGLPQEQYF. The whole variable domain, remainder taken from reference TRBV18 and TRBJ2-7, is NAGVMQNPRHLVRRRGQEARLRCSPMKGHSHVYWYRQLPEEGLKFMVYLQKENIIDESGMPKERFSAEFPKEGPSILRIQQVVRGDSAAYFCASSPRGLPQEQYFGPGTRLTVT.

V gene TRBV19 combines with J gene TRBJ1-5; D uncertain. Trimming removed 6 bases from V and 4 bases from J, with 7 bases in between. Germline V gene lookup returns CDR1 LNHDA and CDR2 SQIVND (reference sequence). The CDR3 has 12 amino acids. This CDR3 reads CASSQANQPQHF. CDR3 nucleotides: TGTGCCAGTAGCCAGGCGAATCAGCCCCAGCATTTT. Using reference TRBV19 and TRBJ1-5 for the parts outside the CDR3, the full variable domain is DGGITQSPKYLFRKEGQNVTLSCEQNLNHDAMYWYRQDPGQGLRLIYYSQIVNDFQKGDIAEGYSVSREKKESFPLTVTSAQKNPTAFYLCASSQANQPQHFGDGTRLSIL.

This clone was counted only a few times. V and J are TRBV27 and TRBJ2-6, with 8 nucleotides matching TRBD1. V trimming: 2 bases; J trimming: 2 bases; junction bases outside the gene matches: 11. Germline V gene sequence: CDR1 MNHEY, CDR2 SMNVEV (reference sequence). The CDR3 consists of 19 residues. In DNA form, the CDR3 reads TGTGCCAGCAGTTTAGGACAGGGAGTCGTCCCTGCTGGGGCCAACGTCCTGACTTTC. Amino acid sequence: CASSLGQGVVPAGANVLTF.

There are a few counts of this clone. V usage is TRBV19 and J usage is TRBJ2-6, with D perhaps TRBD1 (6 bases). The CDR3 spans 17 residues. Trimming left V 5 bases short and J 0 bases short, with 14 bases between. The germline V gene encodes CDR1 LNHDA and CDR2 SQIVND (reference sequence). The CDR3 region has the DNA TGTGCCAGTAGTTCCCTGACAGGCATCTCTGGGGCCAACGTCCTGACTTTC. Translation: CASSSLTGISGANVLTF.

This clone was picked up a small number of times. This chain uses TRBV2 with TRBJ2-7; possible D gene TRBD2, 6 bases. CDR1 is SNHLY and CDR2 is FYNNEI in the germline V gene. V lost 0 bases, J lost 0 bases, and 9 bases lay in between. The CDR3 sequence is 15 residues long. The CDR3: CASSEARDFSYEQYF. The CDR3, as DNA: TGTGCCAGCAGTGAAGCGCGGGATTTCTCCTACGAGCAGTACTTC. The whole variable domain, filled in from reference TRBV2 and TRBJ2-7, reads EPEVTQTPSHQVTQMGQEVILRCVPISNHLYFYWYRQILGQKVEFLVSFYNNEISEKSEIFDDQFSVERPDGSNFTLKIRSTKLEDSAMYFCASSEARDFSYEQYFGPGTRLTVT.

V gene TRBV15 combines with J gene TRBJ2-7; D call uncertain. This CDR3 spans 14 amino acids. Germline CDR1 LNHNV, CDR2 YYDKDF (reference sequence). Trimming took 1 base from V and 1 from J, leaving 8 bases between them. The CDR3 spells CATSRGALSYEQYF. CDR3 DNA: TGTGCCACCAGCAGAGGGGCCTTATCCTACGAGCAGTACTTC.

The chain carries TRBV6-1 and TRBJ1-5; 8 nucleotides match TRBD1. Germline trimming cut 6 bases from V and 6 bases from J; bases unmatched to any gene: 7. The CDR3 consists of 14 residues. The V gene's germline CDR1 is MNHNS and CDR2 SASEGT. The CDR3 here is CASRATGGSQPQHF. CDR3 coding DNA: TGTGCCAGCAGGGCAACAGGGGGATCTCAGCCCCAGCATTTT.

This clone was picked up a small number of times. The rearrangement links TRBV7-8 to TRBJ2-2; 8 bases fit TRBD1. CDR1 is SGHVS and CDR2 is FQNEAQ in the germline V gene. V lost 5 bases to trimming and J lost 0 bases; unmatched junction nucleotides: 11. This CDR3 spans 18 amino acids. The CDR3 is CASSPWTGPGSNTGELFF. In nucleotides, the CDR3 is TGTGCCAGCAGCCCCTGGACAGGGCCTGGTTCGAACACCGGGGAGCTGTTTTTT.

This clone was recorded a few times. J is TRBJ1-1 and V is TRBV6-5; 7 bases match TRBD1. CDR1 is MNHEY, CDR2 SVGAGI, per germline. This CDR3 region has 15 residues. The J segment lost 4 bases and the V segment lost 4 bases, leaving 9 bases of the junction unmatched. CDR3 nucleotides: TGTGCCAGCAGTTCGAACAGGGGTGTGAGCACTGAAGCTTTCTTT. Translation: CASSSNRGVSTEAFF.

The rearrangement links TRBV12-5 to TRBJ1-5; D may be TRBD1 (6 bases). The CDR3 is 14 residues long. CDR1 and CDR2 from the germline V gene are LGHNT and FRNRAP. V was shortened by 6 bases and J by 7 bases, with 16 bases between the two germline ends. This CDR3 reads CASGGQRGKQPQHF. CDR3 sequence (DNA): TGTGCTAGTGGCGGACAGAGGGGGAAACAGCCCCAGCATTTT.

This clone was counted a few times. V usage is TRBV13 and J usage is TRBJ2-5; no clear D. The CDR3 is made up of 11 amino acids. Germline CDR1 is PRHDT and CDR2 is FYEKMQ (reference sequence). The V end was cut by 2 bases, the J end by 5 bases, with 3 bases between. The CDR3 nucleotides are TGTGCCAGCAGCTTATCGGAGACCCAGTACTTC. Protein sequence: CASSLSETQYF.

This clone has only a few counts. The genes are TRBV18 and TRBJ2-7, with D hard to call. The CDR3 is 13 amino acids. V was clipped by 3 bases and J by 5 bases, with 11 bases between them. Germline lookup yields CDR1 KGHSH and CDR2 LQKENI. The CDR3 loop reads CASSPFVADEQYF. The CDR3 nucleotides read TGTGCCAGCTCACCCTTCGTGGCGGACGAGCAGTACTTC.

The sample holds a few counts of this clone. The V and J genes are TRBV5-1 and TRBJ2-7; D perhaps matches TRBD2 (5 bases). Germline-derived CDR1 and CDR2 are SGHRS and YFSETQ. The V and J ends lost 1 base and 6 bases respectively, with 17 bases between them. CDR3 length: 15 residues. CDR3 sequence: CASSLSGLPPAEQYF. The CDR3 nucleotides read TGCGCCAGCAGCTTGTCAGGACTCCCCCCGGCCGAGCAGTACTTC.

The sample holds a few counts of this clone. CDR3 DNA: TGCGCCAGCAGCTTCACCACATCCGGACAGGCTGCCTACGAGCAGTACTTC. Its protein product is CASSFTTSGQAAYEQYF. The chain employs TRBV5-1 and TRBJ2-7; 7 bases fit TRBD1. The CDR3 runs 17 residues. Germline trimming cut 2 bases from V and 2 bases from J; bases unmatched to any gene: 13. Germline-derived CDR1 and CDR2 are SGHRS and YFSETQ.